The 8 T cell receptor beta chains reported below all come from one sample, sequenced in a study of T cells after yellow fever vaccination. TCRdb analysed the 5' RACE reads with MiXCR anew, one entry per CDR3 protein. The sample holds more than 250,000 distinct CDR3 sequences, around 6.8% seen once. This specimen consisted of PBMCs, obtained around 45 days after the first yellow fever vaccination. These receptors were taken from a man between 18 and 29 years old who received the YFV17D yellow fever vaccine.

The chain employs TRBV4-3 and TRBJ2-3; 9 nucleotides agree with TRBD1. Trimming removed 0 bases from V and 4 bases from J; junction bases left unmatched: 5. CDR1 and CDR2 (germline): LGHNA, YSLEER. The CDR3 has 16 residues. The CDR3 loop is CASSQEDRGSADTQYF. As DNA, the CDR3 is TGCGCCAGCAGCCAAGAAGACAGGGGGTCCGCAGATACGCAGTATTTT.

V usage is TRBV5-1 and J usage is TRBJ1-1; no clear D. Looked up from germline, CDR1 is SGHRS and CDR2 is YFSETQ. V was trimmed by 0 bases and J by 3 bases, leaving 27 bases between them. CDR3 size: 20 residues. CDR3: CASSLGGFREPPRPYTEAFF. The CDR3 nucleotides are TGCGCCAGCAGCTTGGGGGGATTCCGAGAACCCCCAAGACCATACACTGAAGCTTTCTTT.

The sample holds a few counts of this clonotype. The CDR3 DNA sequence: TGTGCCAGCACCCGTCCGGGGGGGATCGCTGAAGCTTTCTTT. This codes for CASTRPGGIAEAFF. The chain uses TRBV6-1 and TRBJ1-1, with a tentative D call TRBD1 (5 bases). The germline gives CDR1 MNHNS, CDR2 SASEGT. Trimming cost V 7 bases and J 6 bases, with 18 bases left between them. This CDR3 region has 14 residues.

This clonotype came up many times. The V call is TRBV20-1, the J call TRBJ2-3; 10 nucleotides line up with TRBD2. CDR3 size: 14 residues. J gave up 6 bases and V 5 bases, and 8 bases lay outside the gene matches. Germline CDR1 reads DFQATT; CDR2 reads SNEGSKA (reference sequence). The CDR3 is CSARGLAFVDTQYF. The CDR3 DNA sequence: TGCAGTGCTCGGGGACTAGCGTTCGTGGATACGCAGTATTTT.

This chain joins TRBV19 and TRBJ2-1, with TRBD2 as a possible D gene (5 bases). This CDR3 comprises 19 residues. V was pared by 4 bases and J by 4 bases, with 26 bases between. Per germline, CDR1 LNHDA and CDR2 SQIVND (reference sequence). The CDR3 DNA sequence: TGTGCCAGTAGTAACAGTGCTGGCCTAGCCCCCTTAAGGTACAATGAGCAGTTCTTC. Its protein is CASSNSAGLAPLRYNEQFF.

V gene TRBV4-1 combines with J gene TRBJ2-7; D tentatively reads TRBD1 or TRBD2 (5 bases each). The CDR3 extends over 14 amino acids. Germline V gene data show CDR1 as MGHRA and CDR2 as YSYEKL. V lost 3 bases, J lost 7 bases, and 16 bases lay in between. The CDR3 protein is CASSQSGTALEQYF. CDR3 nucleotide sequence: TGCGCCAGCAGCCAGTCCGGGACGGCCCTTGAGCAGTACTTC.

CDR3 sequence: CASSSPGTSGTGELFF. CDR3 nucleotide sequence: TGTGCCAGCAGCTCCCCAGGGACTAGCGGAACCGGGGAGCTGTTTTTT. V gene TRBV7-6 combines with J gene TRBJ2-2, with TRBD2 matching 11 bases. CDR1 is SGHVS and CDR2 is FNYEAQ in the germline V gene. The J segment lost 5 bases and the V segment lost 4 bases, leaving 6 bases of the junction unmatched. The CDR3 is made up of 16 amino acids.

This clonotype showed up just a few times. The chain uses TRBV24-1 and TRBJ1-1, with D unresolved. The CDR3 loop spans 13 amino acids. The V gene's germline CDR1 is KGHDR and CDR2 SFDVKD. Trimming removed 2 bases from V and 4 bases from J, with 7 bases in between. The DNA of the CDR3 is TGTGCCACCAGTGATTCCGGTCTCACTGAAGCTTTCTTT. It is translated as CATSDSGLTEAFF.